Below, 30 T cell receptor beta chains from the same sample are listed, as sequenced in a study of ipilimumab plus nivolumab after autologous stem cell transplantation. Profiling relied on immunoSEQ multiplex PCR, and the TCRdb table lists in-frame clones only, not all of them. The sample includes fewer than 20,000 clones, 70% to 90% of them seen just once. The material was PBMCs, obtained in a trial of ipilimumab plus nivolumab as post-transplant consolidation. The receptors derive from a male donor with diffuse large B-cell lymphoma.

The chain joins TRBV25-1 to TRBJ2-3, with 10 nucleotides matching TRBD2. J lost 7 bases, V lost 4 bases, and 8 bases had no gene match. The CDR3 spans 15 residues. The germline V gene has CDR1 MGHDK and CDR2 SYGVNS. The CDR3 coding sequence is TGTGCCAGCAGTGGCTCTAGCGGGAGATTATATACGCAGTATTTT. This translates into CASSGSSGRLYTQYF.

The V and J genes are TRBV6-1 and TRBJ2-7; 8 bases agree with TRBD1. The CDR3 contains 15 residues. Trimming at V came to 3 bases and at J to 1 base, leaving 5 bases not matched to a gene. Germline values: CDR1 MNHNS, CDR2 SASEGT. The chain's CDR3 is CASSDLGQVSYEQYF. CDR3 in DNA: TGTGCCAGCAGTGATCTGGGACAGGTTTCCTACGAGCAGTACTTC.

As DNA, the CDR3 is TGTGCCAGCACCCATATCCCTTCGGGACTAGCGGGAGGGGTAGATACGCAGTATTTT. Protein sequence: CASTHIPSGLAGGVDTQYF. J is TRBJ2-3 and V is TRBV7-9; TRBD2 agrees at 16 bases. CDR3 length: 19 amino acids. Trimming cost V 7 bases and J 5 bases; bases outside gene matches: 15. Per the germline V gene, CDR1 is SEHNR and CDR2 is FQNEAQ (reference sequence).

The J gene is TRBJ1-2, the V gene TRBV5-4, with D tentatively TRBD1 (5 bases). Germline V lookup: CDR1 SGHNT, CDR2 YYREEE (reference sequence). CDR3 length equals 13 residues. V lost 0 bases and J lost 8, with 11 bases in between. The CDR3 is CASSLVDSWGYTF. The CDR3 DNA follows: TGTGCCAGCAGCTTGGTCGACAGTTGGGGCTACACCTTC. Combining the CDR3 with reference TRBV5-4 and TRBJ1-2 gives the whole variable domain ETGVTQSPTHLIKTRGQQVTLRCSSQSGHNTVSWYQQALGQGPQFIFQYYREEENGRGNFPPRFSGLQFPNYSSELNVNALELDDSALYLCASSLVDSWGYTFGSGTRLTVV.

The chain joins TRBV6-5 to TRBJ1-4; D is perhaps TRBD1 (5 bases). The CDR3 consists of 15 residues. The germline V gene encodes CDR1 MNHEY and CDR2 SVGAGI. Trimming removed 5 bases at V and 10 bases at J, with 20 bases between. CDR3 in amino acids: CASSTVGTSRGKLFF. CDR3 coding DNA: TGTGCCAGCAGTACCGTTGGGACCTCTCGAGGAAAACTGTTTTTT.

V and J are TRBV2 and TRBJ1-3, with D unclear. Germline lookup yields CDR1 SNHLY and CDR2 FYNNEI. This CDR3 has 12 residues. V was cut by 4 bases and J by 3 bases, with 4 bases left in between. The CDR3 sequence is CASSADGNTIYF. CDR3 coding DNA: TGTGCCAGCAGTGCAGATGGAAACACCATATATTTT.

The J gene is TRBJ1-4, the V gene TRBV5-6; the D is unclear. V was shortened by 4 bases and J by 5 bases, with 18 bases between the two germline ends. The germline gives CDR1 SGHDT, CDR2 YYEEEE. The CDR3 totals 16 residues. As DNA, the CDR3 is TGTGCCAGCAGCCCTACCCCCGGGCCTACGAATGAAAAACTGTTTTTT. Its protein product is CASSPTPGPTNEKLFF.

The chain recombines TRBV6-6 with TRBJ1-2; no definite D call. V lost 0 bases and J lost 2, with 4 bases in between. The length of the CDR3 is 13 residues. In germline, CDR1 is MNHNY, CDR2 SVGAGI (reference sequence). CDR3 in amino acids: CASSYSQNYGYTF. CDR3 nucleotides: TGTGCCAGCAGTTACTCACAGAACTATGGCTACACCTTC.

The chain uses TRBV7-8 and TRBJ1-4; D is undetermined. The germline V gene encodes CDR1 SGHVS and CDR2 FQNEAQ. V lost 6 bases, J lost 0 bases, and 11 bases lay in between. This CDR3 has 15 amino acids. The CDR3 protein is CASRSQPATNEKLFF. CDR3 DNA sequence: TGTGCCAGCAGGTCACAACCTGCAACTAATGAAAAACTGTTTTTT.

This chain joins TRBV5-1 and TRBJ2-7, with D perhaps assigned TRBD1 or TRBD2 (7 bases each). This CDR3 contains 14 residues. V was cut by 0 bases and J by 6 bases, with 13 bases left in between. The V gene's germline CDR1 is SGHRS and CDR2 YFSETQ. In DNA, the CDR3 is TGCGCCAGCAGCTTGGCTCAGGGGGGGGGCGAGCAGTACTTC. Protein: CASSLAQGGGEQYF.

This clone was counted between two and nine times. The CDR3, as DNA: TGTGCCACCGTAGCGGGGGGTTACAATGAGCAGTTCTTC. This encodes CATVAGGYNEQFF. This chain joins TRBV6-6 and TRBJ2-1; 10 bases map to TRBD2. Trimming cost V 10 bases and J 4 bases; bases outside gene matches: 4. This CDR3 spans 13 amino acids. Germline V gene sequence: CDR1 MNHNY, CDR2 SVGAGI (reference sequence).

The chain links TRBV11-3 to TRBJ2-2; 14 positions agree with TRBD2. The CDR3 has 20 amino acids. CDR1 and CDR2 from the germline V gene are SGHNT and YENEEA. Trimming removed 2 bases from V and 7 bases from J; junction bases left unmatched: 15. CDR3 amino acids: CASSLHPRGLAGVSGGELFF. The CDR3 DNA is TGTGCCAGCAGCTTACATCCCCGGGGACTAGCGGGAGTATCCGGCGGGGAGCTGTTTTTT.

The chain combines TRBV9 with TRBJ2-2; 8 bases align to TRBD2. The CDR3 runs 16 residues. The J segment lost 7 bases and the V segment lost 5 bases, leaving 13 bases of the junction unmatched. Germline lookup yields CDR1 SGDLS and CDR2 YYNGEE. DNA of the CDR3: TGTGCCAGCAGGTCCGGGGGACTAGGAGTTAGCGGGGAGCTGTTTTTT. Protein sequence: CASRSGGLGVSGELFF.

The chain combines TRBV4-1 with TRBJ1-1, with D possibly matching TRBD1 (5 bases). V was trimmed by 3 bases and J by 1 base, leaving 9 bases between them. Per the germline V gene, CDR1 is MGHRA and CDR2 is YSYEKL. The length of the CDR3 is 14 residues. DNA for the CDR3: TGCGCCAGCAGCCAGTCGGGGGGGAACACTGAAGCTTTCTTT. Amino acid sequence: CASSQSGGNTEAFF.

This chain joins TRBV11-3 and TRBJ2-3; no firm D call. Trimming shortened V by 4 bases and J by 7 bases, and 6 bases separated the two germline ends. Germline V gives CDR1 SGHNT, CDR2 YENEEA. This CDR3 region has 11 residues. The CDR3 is CASSWENTQYF. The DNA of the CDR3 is TGTGCCAGCAGCTGGGAAAATACGCAGTATTTT.

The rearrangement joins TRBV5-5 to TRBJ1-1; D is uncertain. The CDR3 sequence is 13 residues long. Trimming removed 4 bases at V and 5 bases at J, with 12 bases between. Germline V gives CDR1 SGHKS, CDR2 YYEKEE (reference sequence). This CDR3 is CASSPIRVTEAFF. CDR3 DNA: TGTGCCAGCAGCCCGATACGGGTAACTGAAGCTTTCTTT. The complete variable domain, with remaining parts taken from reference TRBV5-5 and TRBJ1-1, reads DAGVTQSPTHLIKTRGQQVTLRCSPISGHKSVSWYQQVLGQGPQFIFQYYEKEERGRGNFPDRFSARQFPNYSSELNVNALLLGDSALYLCASSPIRVTEAFFGQGTRLTVV.

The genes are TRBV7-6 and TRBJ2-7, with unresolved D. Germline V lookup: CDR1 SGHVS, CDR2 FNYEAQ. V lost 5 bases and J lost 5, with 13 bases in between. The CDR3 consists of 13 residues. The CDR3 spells CASSPAPGDEQYF. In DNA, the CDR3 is TGTGCCAGCAGCCCGGCCCCTGGGGACGAGCAGTACTTC.

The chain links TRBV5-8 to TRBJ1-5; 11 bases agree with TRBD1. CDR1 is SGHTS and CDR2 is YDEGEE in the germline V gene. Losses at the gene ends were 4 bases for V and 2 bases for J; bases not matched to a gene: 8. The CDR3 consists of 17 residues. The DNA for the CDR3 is TGTGCCAGCAGCCTACGGACAGGGGGCTCGGGCAATCAGCCCCAGCATTTT. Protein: CASSLRTGGSGNQPQHF.

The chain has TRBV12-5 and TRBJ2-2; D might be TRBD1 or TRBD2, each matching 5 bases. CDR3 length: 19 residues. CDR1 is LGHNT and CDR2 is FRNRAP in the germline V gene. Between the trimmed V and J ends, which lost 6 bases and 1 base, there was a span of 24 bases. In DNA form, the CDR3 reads TGTGCTAGTGGGCCTTGGTCCTGGCAGGGACCCCTGAACACCGGGGAGCTGTTTTTT. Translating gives CASGPWSWQGPLNTGELFF. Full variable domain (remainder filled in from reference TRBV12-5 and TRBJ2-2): DARVTQTPRHKVTEMGQEVTMRCQPILGHNTVFWYRQTMMQGLELLAYFRNRAPLDDSGMPKDRFSAEMPDATLATLKIQPSEPRDSAVYFCASGPWSWQGPLNTGELFFGEGSRLTVL.

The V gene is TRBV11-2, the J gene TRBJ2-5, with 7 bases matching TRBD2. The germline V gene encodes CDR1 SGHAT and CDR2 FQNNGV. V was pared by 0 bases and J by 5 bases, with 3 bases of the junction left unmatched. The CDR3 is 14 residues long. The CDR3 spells CASSLEVGGETQYF. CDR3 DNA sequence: TGTGCCAGCAGCTTAGAAGTGGGGGGGGAGACCCAGTACTTC.

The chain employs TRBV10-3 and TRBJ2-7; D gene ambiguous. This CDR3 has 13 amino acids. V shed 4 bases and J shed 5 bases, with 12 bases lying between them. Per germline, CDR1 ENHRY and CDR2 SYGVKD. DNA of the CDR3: TGTGCCATCAGTGTTAAGGAACTCCACGAGCAGTACTTC. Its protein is CAISVKELHEQYF.

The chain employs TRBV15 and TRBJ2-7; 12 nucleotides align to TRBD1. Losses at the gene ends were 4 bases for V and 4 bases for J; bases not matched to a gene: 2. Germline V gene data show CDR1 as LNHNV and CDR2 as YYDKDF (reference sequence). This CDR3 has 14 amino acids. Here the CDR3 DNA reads TGTGCCACCAGCAAGGGACAGGGGGCTTACGAGCAGTACTTC. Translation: CATSKGQGAYEQYF.

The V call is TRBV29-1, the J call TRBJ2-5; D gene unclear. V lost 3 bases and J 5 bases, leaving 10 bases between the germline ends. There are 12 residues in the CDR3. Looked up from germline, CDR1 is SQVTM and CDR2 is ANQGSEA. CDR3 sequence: CSVELSGETQYF. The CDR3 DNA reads TGCAGCGTTGAGCTTTCTGGGGAGACCCAGTACTTC.

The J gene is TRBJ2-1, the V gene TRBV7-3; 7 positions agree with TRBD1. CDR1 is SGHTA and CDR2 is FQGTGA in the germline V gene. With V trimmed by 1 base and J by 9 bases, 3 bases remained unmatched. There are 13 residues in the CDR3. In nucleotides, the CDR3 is TGTGCCAGCAGCTTAATAGGGGGCTCTGAGCAGTTCTTC. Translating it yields CASSLIGGSEQFF.

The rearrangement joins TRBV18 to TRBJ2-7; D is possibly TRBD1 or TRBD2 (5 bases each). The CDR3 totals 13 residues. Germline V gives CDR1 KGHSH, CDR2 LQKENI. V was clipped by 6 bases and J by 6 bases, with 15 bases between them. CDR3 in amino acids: CASSLTGAPEQYF. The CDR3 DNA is TGTGCCAGCTCCCTTACCGGGGCTCCCGAGCAGTACTTC.

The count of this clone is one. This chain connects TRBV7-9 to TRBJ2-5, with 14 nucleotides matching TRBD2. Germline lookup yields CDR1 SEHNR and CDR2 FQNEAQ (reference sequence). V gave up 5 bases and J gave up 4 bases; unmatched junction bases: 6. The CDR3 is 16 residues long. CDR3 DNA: TGTGCCAGCAGCCGCCGAGGACTAGCGGGGGGAGAGACCCAGTACTTC. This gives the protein CASSRRGLAGGETQYF. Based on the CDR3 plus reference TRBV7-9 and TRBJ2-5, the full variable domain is DTGVSQNPRHKITKRGQNVTFRCDPISEHNRLYWYRQTLGQGPEFLTYFQNEAQLEKSRLLSDRFSAERPKGSFSTLEIQRTEQGDSAMYLCASSRRGLAGGETQYFGPGTRLLVL.

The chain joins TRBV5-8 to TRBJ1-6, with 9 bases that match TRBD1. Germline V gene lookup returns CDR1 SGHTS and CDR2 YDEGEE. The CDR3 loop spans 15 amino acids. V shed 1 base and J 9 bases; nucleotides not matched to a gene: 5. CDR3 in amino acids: CASSLSGTGLSPLHF. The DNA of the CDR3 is TGTGCCAGCAGCTTGTCCGGGACAGGGCTTTCACCCCTCCACTTT.

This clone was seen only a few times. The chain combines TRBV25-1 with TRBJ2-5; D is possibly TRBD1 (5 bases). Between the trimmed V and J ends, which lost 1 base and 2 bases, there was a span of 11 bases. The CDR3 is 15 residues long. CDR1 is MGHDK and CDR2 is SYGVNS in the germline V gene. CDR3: CASSEWPRDQETQYF. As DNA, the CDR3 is TGTGCCAGCAGTGAATGGCCCAGGGATCAAGAGACCCAGTACTTC.

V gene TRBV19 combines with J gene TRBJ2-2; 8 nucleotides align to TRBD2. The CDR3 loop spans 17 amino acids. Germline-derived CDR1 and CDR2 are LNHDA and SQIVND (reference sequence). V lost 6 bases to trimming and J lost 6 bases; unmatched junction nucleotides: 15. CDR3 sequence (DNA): TGTGCCAGTAGCCCAATCGGCGGGGGGCCCCACGCCGGGGAGCTGTTTTTT. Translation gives CASSPIGGGPHAGELFF.

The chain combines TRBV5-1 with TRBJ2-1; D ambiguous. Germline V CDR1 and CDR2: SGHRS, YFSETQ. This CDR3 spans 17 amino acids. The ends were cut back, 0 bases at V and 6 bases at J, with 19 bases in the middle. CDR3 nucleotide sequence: TGCGCCAGCAGCTTGGTGGTCAACAACCCGTCTACCAATGAGCAGTTCTTC. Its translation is CASSLVVNNPSTNEQFF.